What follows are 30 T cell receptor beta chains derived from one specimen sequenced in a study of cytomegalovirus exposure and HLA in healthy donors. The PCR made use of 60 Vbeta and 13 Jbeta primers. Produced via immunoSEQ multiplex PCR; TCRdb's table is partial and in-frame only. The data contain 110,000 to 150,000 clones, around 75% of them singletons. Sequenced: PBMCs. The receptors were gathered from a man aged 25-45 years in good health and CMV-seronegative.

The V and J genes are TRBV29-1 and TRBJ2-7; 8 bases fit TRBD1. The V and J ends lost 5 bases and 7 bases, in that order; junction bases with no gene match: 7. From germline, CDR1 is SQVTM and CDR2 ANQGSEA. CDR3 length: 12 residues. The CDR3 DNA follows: TGCAGCGTTCAGGACAGGGAAAAAGAGCAGTACTTC. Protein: CSVQDREKEQYF.

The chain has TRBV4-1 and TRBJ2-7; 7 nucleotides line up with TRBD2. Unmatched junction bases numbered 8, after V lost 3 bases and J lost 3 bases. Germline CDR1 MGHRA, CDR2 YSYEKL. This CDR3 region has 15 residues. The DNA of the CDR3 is TGCGCCAGCAGCCACCTAGCGGATACATACTACGAGCAGTACTTC. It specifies CASSHLADTYYEQYF.

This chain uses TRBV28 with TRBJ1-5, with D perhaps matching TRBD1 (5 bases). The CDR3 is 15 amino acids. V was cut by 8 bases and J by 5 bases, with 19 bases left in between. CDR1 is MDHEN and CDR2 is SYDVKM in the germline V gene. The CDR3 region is CASQFRLGGDQPQHF. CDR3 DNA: TGTGCCAGCCAGTTTAGGTTGGGAGGGGATCAGCCCCAGCATTTT.

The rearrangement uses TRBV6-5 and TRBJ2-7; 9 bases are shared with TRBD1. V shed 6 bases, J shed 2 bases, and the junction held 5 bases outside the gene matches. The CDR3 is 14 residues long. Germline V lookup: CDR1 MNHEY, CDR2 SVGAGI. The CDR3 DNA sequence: TGTGCCAGCAGCGAAACAGGGGGCGCCTACGAGCAGTACTTC. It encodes CASSETGGAYEQYF.

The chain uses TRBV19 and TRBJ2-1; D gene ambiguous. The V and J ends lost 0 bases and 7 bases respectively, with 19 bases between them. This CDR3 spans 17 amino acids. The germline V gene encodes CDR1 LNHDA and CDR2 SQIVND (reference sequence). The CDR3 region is CASSIDLETHGQNEQFF. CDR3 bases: TGTGCCAGTAGTATAGATCTCGAGACACACGGCCAAAATGAGCAGTTCTTC.

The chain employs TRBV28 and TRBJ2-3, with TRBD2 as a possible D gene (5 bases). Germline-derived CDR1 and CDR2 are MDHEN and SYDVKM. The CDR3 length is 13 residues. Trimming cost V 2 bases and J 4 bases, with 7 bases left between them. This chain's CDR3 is CASSLGGSDTQYF. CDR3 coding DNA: TGTGCCAGCAGTTTAGGAGGATCAGATACGCAGTATTTT.

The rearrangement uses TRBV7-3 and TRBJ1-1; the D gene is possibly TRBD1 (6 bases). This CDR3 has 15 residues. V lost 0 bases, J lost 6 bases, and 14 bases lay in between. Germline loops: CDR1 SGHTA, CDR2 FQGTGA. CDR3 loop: CASSLTGSGASEAFF. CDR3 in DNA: TGTGCCAGCAGCTTAACGGGGTCAGGGGCTTCTGAAGCTTTCTTT. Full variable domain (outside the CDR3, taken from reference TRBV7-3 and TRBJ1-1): GAGVSQTPSNKVTEKGKYVELRCDPISGHTALYWYRQSLGQGPEFLIYFQGTGAADDSGLPNDRFFAVRPEGSVSTLKIQRTERGDSAVYLCASSLTGSGASEAFFGQGTRLTVV.

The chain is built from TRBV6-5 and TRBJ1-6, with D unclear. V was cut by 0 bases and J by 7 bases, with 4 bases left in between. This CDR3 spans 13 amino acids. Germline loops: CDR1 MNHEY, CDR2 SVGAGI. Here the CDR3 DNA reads TGTGCCAGCAGTTACTCTCTCAATTCACCCCTCCACTTT. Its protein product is CASSYSLNSPLHF.

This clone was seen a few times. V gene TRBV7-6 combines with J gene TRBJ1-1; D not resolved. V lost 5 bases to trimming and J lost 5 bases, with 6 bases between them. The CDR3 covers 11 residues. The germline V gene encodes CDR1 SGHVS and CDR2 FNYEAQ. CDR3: CASSPPTEAFF. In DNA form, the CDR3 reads TGTGCCAGCAGCCCTCCGACTGAAGCTTTCTTT.

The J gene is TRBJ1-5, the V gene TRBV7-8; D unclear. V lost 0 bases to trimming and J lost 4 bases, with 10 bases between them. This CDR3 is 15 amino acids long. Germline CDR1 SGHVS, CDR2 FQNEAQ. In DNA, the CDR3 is TGTGCCAGCAGCTTAGCGGGCAGGACTAATCAGCCCCAGCATTTT. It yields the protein CASSLAGRTNQPQHF.

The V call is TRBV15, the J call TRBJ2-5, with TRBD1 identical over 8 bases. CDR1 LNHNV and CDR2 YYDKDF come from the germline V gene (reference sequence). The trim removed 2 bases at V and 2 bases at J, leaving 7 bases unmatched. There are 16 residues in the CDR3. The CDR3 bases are TGTGCCACCAGCAGAAGAAAAGGACAGGGACAAGAGACCCAGTACTTC. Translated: CATSRRKGQGQETQYF. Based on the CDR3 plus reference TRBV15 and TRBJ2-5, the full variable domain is DAMVIQNPRYQVTQFGKPVTLSCSQTLNHNVMYWYQQKSSQAPKLLFHYYDKDFNNEADTPDNFQSRRPNTSFCFLDIRSPGLGDTAMYLCATSRRKGQGQETQYFGPGTRLLVL.

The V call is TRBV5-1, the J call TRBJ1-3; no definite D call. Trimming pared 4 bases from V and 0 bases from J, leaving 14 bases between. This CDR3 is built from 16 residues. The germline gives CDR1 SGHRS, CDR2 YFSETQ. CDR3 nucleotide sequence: TGCGCCAGCAGCCCCGAAACACGCCACTCTGGAAACACCATATATTTT. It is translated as CASSPETRHSGNTIYF.

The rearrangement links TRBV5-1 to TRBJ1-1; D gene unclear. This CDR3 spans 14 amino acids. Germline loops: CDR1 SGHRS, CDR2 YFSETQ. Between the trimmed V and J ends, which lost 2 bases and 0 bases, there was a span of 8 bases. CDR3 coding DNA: TGCGCCAGCAGCTTACAGAACTTGAACACTGAAGCTTTCTTT. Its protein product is CASSLQNLNTEAFF.

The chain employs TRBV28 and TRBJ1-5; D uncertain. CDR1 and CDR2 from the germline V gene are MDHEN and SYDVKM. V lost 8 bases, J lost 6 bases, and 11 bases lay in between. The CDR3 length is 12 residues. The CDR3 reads CASGGGGQPQHF. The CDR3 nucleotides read TGTGCCAGCGGTGGAGGTGGTCAGCCCCAGCATTTT.

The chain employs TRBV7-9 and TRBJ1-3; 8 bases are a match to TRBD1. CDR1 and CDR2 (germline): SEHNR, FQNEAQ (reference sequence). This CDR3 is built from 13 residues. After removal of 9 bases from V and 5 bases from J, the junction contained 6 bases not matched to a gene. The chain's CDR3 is CASTGGKRNTIYF. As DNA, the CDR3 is TGTGCCAGTACAGGGGGAAAAAGAAACACCATATATTTT.

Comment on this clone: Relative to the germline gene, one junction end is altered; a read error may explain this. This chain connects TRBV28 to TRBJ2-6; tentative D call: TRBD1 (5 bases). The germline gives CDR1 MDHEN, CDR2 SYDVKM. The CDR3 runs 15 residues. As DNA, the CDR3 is TGTGCCAGCAGTTTGCAGAACGGTGGGGCCAACGGCCTGACTTTC. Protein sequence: CASSLQNGGANGLTF.

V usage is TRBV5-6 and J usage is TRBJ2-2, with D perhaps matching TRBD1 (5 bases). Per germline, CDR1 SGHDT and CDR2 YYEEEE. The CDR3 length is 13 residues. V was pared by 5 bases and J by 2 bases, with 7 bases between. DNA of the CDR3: TGTGCCAGCAGGACAGTAAACACCGGGGAGCTGTTTTTT. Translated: CASRTVNTGELFF.

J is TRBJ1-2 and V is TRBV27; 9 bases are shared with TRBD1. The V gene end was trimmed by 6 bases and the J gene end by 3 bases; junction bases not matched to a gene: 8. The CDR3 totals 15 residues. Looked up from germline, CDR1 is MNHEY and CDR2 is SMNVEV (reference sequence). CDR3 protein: CASRKYRGQDYGYTF. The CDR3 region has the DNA TGTGCCAGCAGGAAGTACAGGGGGCAGGACTATGGCTACACCTTC.

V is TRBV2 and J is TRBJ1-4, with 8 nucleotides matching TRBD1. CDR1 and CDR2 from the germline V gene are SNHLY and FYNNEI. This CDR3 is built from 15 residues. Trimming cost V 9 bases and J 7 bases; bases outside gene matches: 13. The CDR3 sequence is CASGQNQGALEKLFF. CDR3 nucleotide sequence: TGTGCCAGTGGCCAAAACCAGGGGGCGCTTGAAAAACTGTTTTTT.

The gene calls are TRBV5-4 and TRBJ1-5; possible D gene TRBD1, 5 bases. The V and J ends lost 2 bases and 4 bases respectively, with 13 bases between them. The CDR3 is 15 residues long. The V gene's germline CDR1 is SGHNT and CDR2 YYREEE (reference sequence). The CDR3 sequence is CASSFSPAGNQPQHF. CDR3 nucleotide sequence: TGTGCCAGCAGCTTTTCACCGGCAGGGAATCAGCCCCAGCATTTT.

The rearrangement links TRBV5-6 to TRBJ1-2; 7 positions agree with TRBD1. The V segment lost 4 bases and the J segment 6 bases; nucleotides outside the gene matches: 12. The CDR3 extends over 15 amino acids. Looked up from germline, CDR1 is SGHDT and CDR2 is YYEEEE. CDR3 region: CASSVLRAGGDGYTF. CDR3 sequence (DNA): TGTGCCAGCAGCGTATTACGTGCAGGGGGTGATGGCTACACCTTC.

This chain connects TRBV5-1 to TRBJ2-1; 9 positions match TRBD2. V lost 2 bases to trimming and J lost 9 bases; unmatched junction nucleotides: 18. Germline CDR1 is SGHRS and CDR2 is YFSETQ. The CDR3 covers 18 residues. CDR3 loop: CASSFYPEGSGSGGEQFF. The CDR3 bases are TGCGCCAGCAGCTTCTACCCCGAGGGTAGCGGGAGTGGGGGTGAGCAGTTCTTC.

CDR3 nucleotides: TGTGCCAGCAGCTTAGGGACAGGATCAACTAATGAAAAACTGTTTTTT. Encoded protein: CASSLGTGSTNEKLFF. V usage is TRBV7-2 and J usage is TRBJ1-4, with TRBD1 identical over 7 bases. Germline CDR1 reads SGHTA; CDR2 reads FQGNSA. With V trimmed by 1 base and J by 0 bases, 2 bases remained unmatched. The CDR3 is made up of 16 amino acids.

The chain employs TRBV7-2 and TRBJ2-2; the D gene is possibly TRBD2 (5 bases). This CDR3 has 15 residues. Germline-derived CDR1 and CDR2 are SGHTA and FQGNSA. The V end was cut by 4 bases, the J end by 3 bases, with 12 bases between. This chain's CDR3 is CASSSPGRDTGELFF. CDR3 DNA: TGTGCCAGCAGCTCCCCCGGGCGGGACACCGGGGAGCTGTTTTTT.

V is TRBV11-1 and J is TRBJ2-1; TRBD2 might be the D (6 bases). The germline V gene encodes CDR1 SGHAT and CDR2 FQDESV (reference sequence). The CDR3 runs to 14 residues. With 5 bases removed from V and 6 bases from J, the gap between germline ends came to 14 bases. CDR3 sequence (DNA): TGTGCCAGCAGCCGCTATCTAGCGTTCAATGAGCAGTTCTTC. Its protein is CASSRYLAFNEQFF.

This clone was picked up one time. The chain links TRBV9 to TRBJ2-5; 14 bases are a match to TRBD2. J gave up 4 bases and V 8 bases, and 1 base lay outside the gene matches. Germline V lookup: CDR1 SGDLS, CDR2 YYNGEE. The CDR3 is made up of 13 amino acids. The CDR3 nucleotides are TGTGCCAGTGGGACTAGCGGGAGAGAGACCCAGTACTTC. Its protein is CASGTSGRETQYF.

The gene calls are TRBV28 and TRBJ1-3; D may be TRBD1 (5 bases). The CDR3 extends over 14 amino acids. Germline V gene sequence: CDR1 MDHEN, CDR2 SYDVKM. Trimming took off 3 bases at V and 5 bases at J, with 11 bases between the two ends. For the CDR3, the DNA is TGTGCCAGCAGTTTCCGGGACTTGAGAAACACCATATATTTT. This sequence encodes CASSFRDLRNTIYF.

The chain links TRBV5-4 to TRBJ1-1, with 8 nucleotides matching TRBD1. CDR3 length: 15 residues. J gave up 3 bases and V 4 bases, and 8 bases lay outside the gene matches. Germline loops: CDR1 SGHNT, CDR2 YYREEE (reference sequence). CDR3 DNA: TGTGCCAGCAGCCCTGAGGACAGGGAGGACACTGAAGCTTTCTTT. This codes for CASSPEDREDTEAFF.

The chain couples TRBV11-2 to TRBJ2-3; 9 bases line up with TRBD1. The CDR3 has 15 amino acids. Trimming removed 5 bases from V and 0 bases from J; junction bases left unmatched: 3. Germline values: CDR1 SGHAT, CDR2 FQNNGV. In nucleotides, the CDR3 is TGTGCCAGCAGCATAGGGACAGGGAGCACAGATACGCAGTATTTT. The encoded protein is CASSIGTGSTDTQYF.

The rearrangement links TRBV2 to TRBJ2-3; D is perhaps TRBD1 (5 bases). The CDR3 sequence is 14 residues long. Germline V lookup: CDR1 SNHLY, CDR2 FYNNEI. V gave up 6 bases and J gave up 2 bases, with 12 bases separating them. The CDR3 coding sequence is TGTGCCAGCAGAGAACCAGGGATCACAGATACGCAGTATTTT. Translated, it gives CASREPGITDTQYF.